This TCR beta chain was retrieved from a study of response to subunit inactivated influenza vaccine (dated by TCRdb to the late 2010s). A note on the overall study: Deep quantitative T cell receptor repertoire profiling was used in the study to track responses to a trivalent subunit inactivated influenza vaccine.

Summary of the overall study and its limitations: According to the authors, only a limited number of new T cells may be recruited by each seasonal influenza vaccination.

The germline ends are 13 bases apart after V is trimmed by 4 bases and J by 2 bases. From its cysteine to its phenylalanine, the CDR3 spans 14 amino acids. CDR3 DNA is the only sequence kept; it has 42 bases, read in frame from the first base. The germline V gene gives CDR1 as SGHRS and CDR2 as YFSETQ. Library generation was performed with RT-PCR. The run used an Illumina HiSeq 2500. TCRdb reworked the public reads: Q25 trimming with fastp, MiXCR clone assembly, productive beta chains retained. Each entry merges the rows of one CDR3 protein and shows their most common DNA and genes. The sample table records about 650,000 distinct CDR3 sequences; approximately 14% of these occur just once. The top ten clonotypes cover 11% of the sample. This clonotype was detected only a few times. Which antigen it targets is not known. Base qualities are not at hand, and no much larger clone is one base apart.

The sequence links TRBV5-1 to TRBJ2-7, with no confident D gene call. This TCR derives from a man between 45 and 60 years old who received an inactivated influenza vaccine. Donor details come from another sample of the same person, matched by shared clones. The source was PBMCs from blood, collected roughly 13 days after vaccination. The CDR3 loop reads CASSPNVPPYEQYF. The DNA reads as follows: TGCGCCAGCAGCCCCAATGTGCCACCCTACGAGCAGTACTTC. When the CDR3 is completed using the reference TRBV5-1 and TRBJ2-7 genes on either side, the full variable domain is KAGVTQTPRYLIKTRGQQVTLSCSPISGHRSVSWYQQTPGQGLQFLFEYFSETQRNKGNFPGRFSGRQFSNSRSEMNVSTLELGDSALYLCASSPNVPPYEQYFGPGTRLTVT.